This T cell receptor beta chain was documented in a study of vaccination and CD4 T cells after COVID-19. General study results and limits: Median reactive clonotypes, those recognizing SARS-CoV-2, rose from 21 to 38, not significantly.

About this clonotype itself: Its antigen remains unidentified.

Treatment noted: 10-day PBMC culture with coronavirus spike peptide pools or control peptides (ViraFEST assay). The CDR3 loop spans 12 amino acids. Germline V gene sequence: CDR1 MNHNS, CDR2 SASEGT. V lost 6 bases, J lost 7 bases, and 12 bases lay in between. Sequenced with the Oncomine TCR Beta short-read assay was DNA taken from cultured CD4+ T cells. TCRdb processed the PCR reads anew with MiXCR; each CDR3 protein has one entry. The table lists approximately 13,000 distinct CDR3 sequences, 50% to 65% of them singletons. The genes are TRBV6-1 and TRBJ1-2; perhaps TRBD1 as D (5 bases). This receptor was taken from a human donor who had recovered from COVID-19. This specimen consisted of CD4+ T cells from blood, cultured in vitro, obtained before SARS-CoV-2 vaccination. The CDR3 protein is CASSDSGGGYTF. The CDR3 nucleotides read TGTGCCAGCAGCGACAGCGGTGGTGGCTACACCTTC.